This T cell receptor (beta chain) was sequenced for a study of cytomegalovirus exposure and HLA in healthy donors. The PCR ran on 60 Vbeta and 13 Jbeta primers. Repertoires were generated with immunoSEQ multiplex PCR, while TCRdb's copy carries only in-frame clones and drops some. The data contain 120,000 or so clones, about 70% of them singletons. V was cut by 1 base and J by 4 bases, with 4 bases left in between. The CDR3 contains 13 residues. CDR1 and CDR2 (germline): LGHNA, YSLEER. Concerning this clone: Its antigen remains unidentified.

The study's findings and limits: Follow-up analysis later connected one missense variant in DCLRE1C with trimming of TCR beta V- and J-genes.

Sequenced material: PBMCs. The rearrangement uses TRBV4-3 and TRBJ2-2, with unresolved D. The receptor's source is a woman between 40 and 50 years old in good health and CMV-seronegative. The CDR3 coding sequence is TGCGCCAGCAGCCAAGGGCTCACCGGGGAGCTGTTTTTT. Protein sequence: CASSQGLTGELFF.